Each of the 21 T cell receptor beta chains below was sequenced from the same sample in a study of T cell repertoires in cytomegalovirus infection. TCRdb re-derived calls from the reads in MiXCR, one entry per CDR3 protein. Found here are 450,000 to 650,000 distinct CDR3 sequences, around 27% of them singletons; the top ten hold around 13%. The sequencing sample was made of PBMCs. These receptors came from a human donor in good health (CMV status not recorded). Some clones in this sample may be carry-over from other donors' samples.

This clonotype appeared a few times. V usage is TRBV10-3 and J usage is TRBJ2-7; perhaps TRBD1 as D (5 bases). The CDR3 is made up of 11 amino acids. The germline CDR1 and CDR2 sequences are ENHRY and SYGVKD. The V end was cut by 4 bases, the J end by 6 bases, with 7 bases between. The CDR3, as DNA: TGTGCCATCAGTGTGACAGCCGAGCAGTACTTC. This translates into CAISVTAEQYF.

The V call is TRBV7-2, the J call TRBJ2-5; D may be TRBD1 or TRBD2 (5 bases each). Germline CDR1 SGHTA, CDR2 FQGNSA. The CDR3 covers 14 residues. Trimming pared 4 bases from V and 5 bases from J, leaving 14 bases between. The CDR3 DNA sequence: TGTGCCAGCAGCTCCCCGGGGCTAGGGGAGACCCAGTACTTC. Encoded protein: CASSSPGLGETQYF.

This clonotype appeared a few times. The V and J genes are TRBV5-1 and TRBJ2-7; possibly TRBD1 for D (5 bases). V dropped 4 bases and J dropped 3 bases, with 11 bases sitting between them. There are 13 residues in the CDR3. Germline CDR1 is SGHRS and CDR2 is YFSETQ. The CDR3 loop reads CASSIDRGYEQYF. Here the CDR3 DNA reads TGCGCCAGCAGCATAGATAGGGGCTACGAGCAGTACTTC.

V and J are TRBV6-4 and TRBJ2-1; TRBD2 matches at 7 bases. Germline V gene lookup returns CDR1 MRHNA and CDR2 SNTAGT. CDR3 size: 15 residues. After removal of 3 bases from V and 1 base from J, the junction contained 3 bases not matched to a gene. The CDR3 loop reads CASSESSGSYNEQFF. DNA of the CDR3: TGTGCCAGCAGTGAGAGTAGCGGGTCCTACAATGAGCAGTTCTTC.

This clonotype was seen many times. V is TRBV7-2 and J is TRBJ2-7; 9 bases are shared with TRBD2. The CDR3 is 15 amino acids. Germline loops: CDR1 SGHTA, CDR2 FQGNSA. V shed 1 base, J shed 4 bases, and the junction held 5 bases outside the gene matches. The CDR3 loop reads CASSLGASGKYEQYF. CDR3 DNA: TGTGCCAGCAGCTTAGGTGCTAGCGGGAAATACGAGCAGTACTTC.

In this sample, this clonotype turned up a few times. The chain combines TRBV6-6 with TRBJ2-1; D is perhaps TRBD2 (5 bases). Germline V gene lookup returns CDR1 MNHNY and CDR2 SVGAGI (reference sequence). V gave up 5 bases and J gave up 1 base, with 18 bases separating them. The CDR3 loop spans 17 amino acids. The CDR3 DNA sequence: TGTGCCAGCAGTACCTCCGGCAGCGGTACGTCCTACAATGAGCAGTTCTTC. The encoded protein is CASSTSGSGTSYNEQFF.

J is TRBJ2-1 and V is TRBV7-9, with D perhaps matching TRBD1 (6 bases). Per the germline V gene, CDR1 is SEHNR and CDR2 is FQNEAQ (reference sequence). The CDR3 extends over 15 amino acids. V dropped 1 base and J dropped 2 bases, with 9 bases sitting between them. CDR3 in amino acids: CASSLGGDTYNEQFF. The CDR3 coding sequence is TGTGCCAGCAGCTTAGGTGGGGACACCTACAATGAGCAGTTCTTC. The full variable domain, with the rest looked up from reference TRBV7-9 and TRBJ2-1, is DTGVSQNPRHKITKRGQNVTFRCDPISEHNRLYWYRQTLGQGPEFLTYFQNEAQLEKSRLLSDRFSAERPKGSFSTLEIQRTEQGDSAMYLCASSLGGDTYNEQFFGPGTRLTVL.

This chain connects TRBV28 to TRBJ2-7; 9 nucleotides line up with TRBD2. Germline CDR1 reads MDHEN; CDR2 reads SYDVKM. The J segment lost 2 bases and the V segment lost 7 bases, leaving 3 bases of the junction unmatched. The CDR3 consists of 13 residues. CDR3 sequence: CASKASGTYEQYF. CDR3 nucleotides: TGTGCCAGCAAGGCTAGCGGGACCTACGAGCAGTACTTC.

This clonotype was detected ten times or more. V and J are TRBV7-2 and TRBJ2-3; 8 positions agree with TRBD2. CDR1 is SGHTA, CDR2 FQGNSA, per germline. The V and J ends lost 5 bases and 2 bases, in that order; junction bases with no gene match: 12. The CDR3 length is 17 residues. As DNA, the CDR3 is TGTGCCAGCAGCCCCTGGGTGGTAGCGGGAATCACAGATACGCAGTATTTT. Residues: CASSPWVVAGITDTQYF.

The table lists this clonotype with a few counts. The rearrangement joins TRBV6-5 to TRBJ1-5; D is perhaps TRBD1 (6 bases). V shed 0 bases and J shed 0 bases, with 12 bases lying between them. CDR1 is MNHEY and CDR2 is SVGAGI in the germline V gene. The CDR3 totals 17 residues. Here the CDR3 reads CASSYSWDIYSNQPQHF. CDR3 coding DNA: TGTGCCAGCAGTTACTCTTGGGACATTTATAGCAATCAGCCCCAGCATTTT.

The chain employs TRBV12-3 or TRBV12-4 and TRBJ2-1; the match to TRBD2 covers 8 bases. The CDR3 is 15 amino acids. Trimming took 3 bases from V and 9 from J; bases not matched to a gene: 10. CDR3 protein: CASSFQSGSIGEQFF. The CDR3 nucleotides read TGTGCCAGCAGTTTTCAGAGCGGGAGTATTGGTGAGCAGTTCTTC.

The chain joins TRBV7-9 to TRBJ2-7; D perhaps matches TRBD1 (6 bases). Trimming shortened V by 5 bases and J by 4 bases, and 15 bases separated the two germline ends. CDR1 and CDR2 (germline): SEHNR, FQNEAQ (reference sequence). The length of the CDR3 is 14 residues. The CDR3 DNA reads TGTGCCAGCAGCATACAGGGTACCCATTACGAGCAGTACTTC. This codes for CASSIQGTHYEQYF.

This clonotype turned up a few times. The chain recombines TRBV5-6 with TRBJ2-5; tentatively, D is TRBD1 or TRBD2 (6 bases each). From germline, CDR1 is SGHDT and CDR2 YYEEEE. V was clipped by 1 base and J by 4 bases, with 17 bases between them. The CDR3 sequence is 16 residues long. CDR3 DNA: TGTGCCAGCAGCTTGAGTCCGGGGGCTGAGGTAGAGACCCAGTACTTC. Protein product: CASSLSPGAEVETQYF.

V usage is TRBV19 and J usage is TRBJ2-1, with TRBD1 matching 10 bases. Unmatched junction bases numbered 0, after V lost 1 base and J lost 12 bases. The CDR3 loop spans 12 amino acids. The germline CDR1 and CDR2 sequences are LNHDA and SQIVND (reference sequence). The CDR3 nucleotides read TGTGCCAGTAGTATAGGGGACAGGGGGCAGTTCTTC. Its protein product is CASSIGDRGQFF.

DNA for the CDR3: TGTGCCAGCAGGTGGGGGGCAGAGGAGACCCAGTACTTC. Protein: CASRWGAEETQYF. The rearrangement uses TRBV6-1 and TRBJ2-5; the D gene could be TRBD1 or TRBD2 (6 bases each). The CDR3 has 13 amino acids. The ends were cut back, 6 bases at V and 5 bases at J, with 13 bases in the middle. Germline CDR1 MNHNS, CDR2 SASEGT.

This clonotype was recorded a few times. In nucleotides, the CDR3 is TGTGCCAGCAGCCAAGATAGGGCCCACCACCGATCCTACAATGAGCAGTTCTTC. It specifies CASSQDRAHHRSYNEQFF. V gene TRBV3-1 combines with J gene TRBJ2-1; D remains unclear. The CDR3 sequence is 18 residues long. V dropped 0 bases and J dropped 1 base, with 16 bases sitting between them. Germline loops: CDR1 LGHDT, CDR2 YNNKEL (reference sequence).

This clonotype was recorded many times. The V gene is TRBV4-3, the J gene TRBJ2-7; 11 bases are shared with TRBD2. Per germline, CDR1 LGHNA and CDR2 YSLEER. The J segment lost 5 bases and the V segment lost 0 bases, leaving 3 bases of the junction unmatched. CDR3 size: 15 residues. The CDR3 protein is CASSQDPSGRNEQYF. CDR3 bases: TGCGCCAGCAGCCAAGATCCTAGCGGGAGGAACGAGCAGTACTTC.

The chain employs TRBV7-2 and TRBJ2-1; D is undetermined. Between the trimmed V and J ends, which lost 1 base and 7 bases, there was a span of 11 bases. Germline values: CDR1 SGHTA, CDR2 FQGNSA. The CDR3 spans 14 residues. Written as DNA, the CDR3 is TGTGCCAGCAGCTTAGAGTGGTGGGGAAATGAGCAGTTCTTC. Protein product: CASSLEWWGNEQFF.

This chain joins TRBV2 and TRBJ2-7, with D possibly matching TRBD2 (6 bases). Per the germline V gene, CDR1 is SNHLY and CDR2 is FYNNEI. The CDR3 extends over 16 amino acids. V was cut by 7 bases and J by 3 bases, with 22 bases left in between. The CDR3 region is CASIQWAGPPLYEQYF. In DNA, the CDR3 is TGTGCCAGCATTCAATGGGCGGGACCTCCCCTCTACGAGCAGTACTTC.

The gene calls are TRBV4-1 and TRBJ2-1, with 12 bases aligning to TRBD2. This CDR3 region has 19 residues. V shed 3 bases, J shed 4 bases, and the junction held 13 bases outside the gene matches. Germline-derived CDR1 and CDR2 are MGHRA and YSYEKL. Written as DNA, the CDR3 is TGCGCCAGCAGCCAGCCTAGCAGGCTAGCGGGAGGGGGGTACAATGAGCAGTTCTTC. It is translated as CASSQPSRLAGGGYNEQFF.

The chain is built from TRBV7-9 and TRBJ2-2, with 11 nucleotides matching TRBD2. CDR1 is SEHNR and CDR2 is FQNEAQ in the germline V gene (reference sequence). The CDR3 is 19 amino acids. V lost 1 base and J lost 6; bases outside the gene matches: 13. In DNA form, the CDR3 reads TGTGCCAGCAGCTTAGAGGACCCTAGCGGGAGGTCCGACGCCGGGGAGCTGTTTTTT. Protein product: CASSLEDPSGRSDAGELFF.